Following are 22 T cell receptor beta chains from one sample sequenced in a study of blood T cell repertoires in COVID-19. Only in-frame clones appear in the TCRdb table, and some are missing; sequencing was by immunoSEQ multiplex PCR. This table holds about 250,000 clones, around 86% found once. Material for sequencing was peripheral blood. These receptors all stem from a woman between 55 and 75 years old who had recovered from COVID-19.

This chain links TRBV27 with TRBJ2-5; possible D gene TRBD1, 8 bases. Trimming removed 5 bases from V and 1 base from J, with 26 bases in between. Per germline, CDR1 MNHEY and CDR2 SMNVEV (reference sequence). The CDR3 consists of 19 residues. CDR3 in DNA: TGTGCCAGCAGTACATATGGTCACAGGGGGAGGGCAGTCCAAGAGACCCAGTACTTC. Amino acids: CASSTYGHRGRAVQETQYF.

This clone is a singleton in its sample. V is TRBV9 and J is TRBJ2-1; 13 positions match TRBD2. Germline V gene lookup returns CDR1 SGDLS and CDR2 YYNGEE. This CDR3 is 16 amino acids long. Trimming cost V 3 bases and J 4 bases; bases outside gene matches: 4. CDR3 sequence (DNA): TGTGCCAGCAGCGGGGGACTAGCGGGGATTTACAATGAGCAGTTCTTC. Amino acids: CASSGGLAGIYNEQFF. Using reference TRBV9 and TRBJ2-1 for the parts outside the CDR3, the full variable domain is DSGVTQTPKHLITATGQRVTLRCSPRSGDLSVYWYQQSLDQGLQFLIQYYNGEERAKGNILERFSAQQFPDLHSELNLSSLELGDSALYFCASSGGLAGIYNEQFFGPGTRLTVL.

The chain has TRBV14 and TRBJ2-4, with TRBD1 matching 7 bases. After removal of 3 bases from V and 8 bases from J, the junction contained 7 bases not matched to a gene. Germline V gene sequence: CDR1 SGHDN, CDR2 FVKESK. The CDR3 covers 14 residues. CDR3 DNA: TGTGCCAGCAGCCAGATTGACAGGGCACACATTCAGTACTTC. Translation: CASSQIDRAHIQYF.

This clone was observed a single time. This chain connects TRBV25-1 to TRBJ1-4, with 9 bases lining up with TRBD1. This CDR3 has 15 residues. Per germline, CDR1 MGHDK and CDR2 SYGVNS. The trim removed 2 bases at V and 7 bases at J, leaving 5 bases unmatched. Here the CDR3 DNA reads TGTGCCAGCAGTGAAGGACAGGGGATTTTTGAAAAACTGTTTTTT. Encoded protein: CASSEGQGIFEKLFF.

In regard to this clone: The sample holds other DNA sequences that translate to the same CDR3. The chain carries TRBV11-3 and TRBJ2-2, with 7 bases fitting TRBD1. V lost 1 base to trimming and J lost 0 bases; unmatched junction nucleotides: 2. Per germline, CDR1 SGHNT and CDR2 YENEEA. The CDR3 runs to 16 residues. DNA for the CDR3: TGTGCCAGCAGCTTAGGAGGGGGCGCGAACACCGGGGAGCTGTTTTTT. It codes for CASSLGGGANTGELFF.

V is TRBV7-2 and J is TRBJ1-6; D call uncertain. V was cut by 7 bases and J by 6 bases, with 10 bases left in between. This CDR3 has 13 amino acids. From germline, CDR1 is SGHTA and CDR2 FQGNSA. The CDR3 here is CASNPGSNSPLHF. CDR3 bases: TGTGCCAGCAACCCTGGGAGTAATTCACCCCTCCACTTT.

This clone came up many times. Other DNA variants within this sample encode the same CDR3. The CDR3 loop reads CASSQPGLLNYEQYF. The CDR3 nucleotides read TGTGCCAGCAGCCAGCCGGGACTTTTAAACTACGAGCAGTACTTC. The chain joins TRBV3-1 (or the pseudogene TRBV3-2) to TRBJ2-7, with D perhaps matching TRBD2 (6 bases). V was shortened by 3 bases and J by 3 bases, with 15 bases between the two germline ends. Germline V lookup: CDR1 LGHDT, CDR2 YNNKEL (reference sequence). The CDR3 runs 15 residues.

This sequence joins TRBV2 and TRBJ2-5, with 14 bases aligning to TRBD2. Germline V gene lookup returns CDR1 SNHLY and CDR2 FYNNEI. CDR3 length equals 18 residues. J gave up 2 bases and V 1 base, and 6 bases lay outside the gene matches. The CDR3 DNA reads TGTGCCAGCAGTGAAGGACTAGCGGGGGGGCCGGGTCAAGAGACCCAGTACTTC. It yields the protein CASSEGLAGGPGQETQYF.

This chain uses TRBV4-2 with TRBJ1-4; D remains unclear. Trimming pared 3 bases from V and 4 bases from J, leaving 6 bases between. Germline V lookup: CDR1 LGHNA, CDR2 YNFKEQ. CDR3 size: 13 residues. CDR3 residues: CASSQRYNEKLFF. The CDR3 coding sequence is TGTGCCAGCAGCCAGAGGTATAATGAAAAACTGTTTTTT.

This chain links TRBV9 with TRBJ2-7; 8 positions agree with TRBD2. The trim removed 0 bases at V and 2 bases at J, leaving 4 bases unmatched. This CDR3 spans 15 amino acids. Germline V gene data show CDR1 as SGDLS and CDR2 as YYNGEE. CDR3 loop: CASSVGRGAAYEQYF. The CDR3 nucleotides are TGTGCCAGCAGCGTAGGGCGGGGGGCAGCCTACGAGCAGTACTTC.

The rearrangement uses TRBV5-1 and TRBJ2-5; 8 bases fit TRBD2. Germline values: CDR1 SGHRS, CDR2 YFSETQ. The junction had 3 bases not matched to a gene; V was cut back by 0 bases and J by 5 bases. CDR3 size: 14 residues. The CDR3 DNA is TGCGCCAGCAGCTTGGCTAGCGGGCCTGAGACCCAGTACTTC. Protein product: CASSLASGPETQYF.

This clone was counted a few times. The J gene is TRBJ1-2, the V gene TRBV6-5; 11 bases match TRBD1. The CDR3 extends over 13 amino acids. Looked up from germline, CDR1 is MNHEY and CDR2 is SVGAGI. V trimming: 5 bases; J trimming: 8 bases; junction bases outside the gene matches: 4. Here the CDR3 reads CASSQDRGRGYTF. The CDR3 nucleotides are TGTGCCAGCAGTCAGGACAGGGGGCGAGGCTACACCTTC.

V is TRBV4-2 and J is TRBJ2-7, with 9 positions matching TRBD2. The ends lost 3 bases at V and 4 bases at J; junction bases unmatched: 10. The CDR3 sequence is 16 residues long. The germline V gene has CDR1 LGHNA and CDR2 YNFKEQ. This chain's CDR3 is CASSQSVGLASYEQYF. In DNA form, the CDR3 reads TGTGCCAGCAGCCAGTCCGTGGGACTAGCCTCGTACGAGCAGTACTTC.

The genes are TRBV20-1 and TRBJ2-7; 8 bases are shared with TRBD1. V shed 5 bases and J 6 bases; nucleotides not matched to a gene: 3. This CDR3 comprises 11 residues. CDR1 is DFQATT, CDR2 SNEGSKA, per germline (reference sequence). The CDR3 region has the DNA TGCAGTGCTTCCGACAGGGGCGAGCAGTACTTC. Its translation is CSASDRGEQYF.

There are many counts of this clone. The chain carries TRBV19 and TRBJ1-5; 9 positions match TRBD1. The junction had 5 bases not matched to a gene; V was cut back by 6 bases and J by 5 bases. The germline V gene encodes CDR1 LNHDA and CDR2 SQIVND (reference sequence). This CDR3 region has 14 residues. Here the CDR3 DNA reads TGTGCCAGTAGAAACCGGGACAGGGATCAGCCCCAGCATTTT. This encodes CASRNRDRDQPQHF.

This clone was seen more than once but under ten times. V gene TRBV4-3 combines with J gene TRBJ1-2, with a tentative D call TRBD1 (5 bases). Trimming cost V 4 bases and J 3 bases, with 9 bases left between them. CDR3 length equals 13 residues. Germline V gives CDR1 LGHNA, CDR2 YSLEER. CDR3 residues: CASSLLGDYGYTF. As DNA, the CDR3 is TGCGCCAGCAGCCTCTTAGGGGACTATGGCTACACCTTC.

The rearrangement uses TRBV3-1 (or the pseudogene TRBV3-2) and TRBJ2-1; possibly TRBD2 for D (6 bases). The germline V gene encodes CDR1 LGHDT and CDR2 YNNKEL (reference sequence). This CDR3 has 15 residues. The V end was cut by 4 bases, the J end by 4 bases, with 14 bases between. The CDR3, as DNA: TGTGCCAGCAGCCGAGGATCCGGGACTTACAATGAGCAGTTCTTC. Its protein is CASSRGSGTYNEQFF.

The J gene is TRBJ2-3, the V gene TRBV28; 8 nucleotides align to TRBD2. Unmatched junction bases numbered 5, after V lost 4 bases and J lost 2 bases. Germline V gene sequence: CDR1 MDHEN, CDR2 SYDVKM. The CDR3 length is 15 residues. The CDR3, as DNA: TGTGCCAGCAGTTCCAGCGGGGGCCACACAGATACGCAGTATTTT. This sequence encodes CASSSSGGHTDTQYF. The whole variable domain, remainder taken from reference TRBV28 and TRBJ2-3, is DVKVTQSSRYLVKRTGEKVFLECVQDMDHENMFWYRQDPGLGLRLIYFSYDVKMKEKGDIPEGYSVSREKKERFSLILESASTNQTSMYLCASSSSGGHTDTQYFGPGTRLTVL.

The chain recombines TRBV3-1 (or the pseudogene TRBV3-2) with TRBJ2-1, with 8 bases matching TRBD2. CDR1 and CDR2 (germline): LGHDT, YNNKEL (reference sequence). The CDR3 is 17 amino acids. V trimming: 0 bases; J trimming: 6 bases; junction bases outside the gene matches: 10. The DNA for the CDR3 is TGTGCCAGCAGCCAAGATCTAAGCGGGGGCCCCGCCAATGAGCAGTTCTTC. Translation gives CASSQDLSGGPANEQFF.

The J gene is TRBJ2-3, the V gene TRBV12-5; weak D call: TRBD1 (5 bases). Germline CDR1 LGHNT, CDR2 FRNRAP. The CDR3 is made up of 13 amino acids. V lost 3 bases and J 5 bases, leaving 9 bases between the germline ends. In nucleotides, the CDR3 is TGTGCTAGTGGTTTCGCCCAGGGAGATACGCAGTATTTT. As protein: CASGFAQGDTQYF.

The gene calls are TRBV18 and TRBJ2-2; D is possibly TRBD1 (6 bases). Trimming shortened V by 3 bases and J by 0 bases, and 11 bases separated the two germline ends. The CDR3 totals 16 residues. Germline CDR1 KGHSH, CDR2 LQKENI. The CDR3: CASSPLQGSNTGELFF. CDR3 nucleotides: TGTGCCAGCTCACCCCTACAGGGTTCGAACACCGGGGAGCTGTTTTTT.

CDR3 residues: CASSFIGQGAPDGYTF. The DNA of the CDR3 is TGCGCCAGCAGCTTTATCGGACAGGGCGCCCCTGATGGCTACACCTTC. The rearrangement uses TRBV5-1 and TRBJ1-2; 8 nucleotides agree with TRBD1. V was clipped by 2 bases and J by 6 bases; unmatched bases: 12. Looked up from germline, CDR1 is SGHRS and CDR2 is YFSETQ. This CDR3 spans 16 amino acids.